The 3 T cell receptor beta chains below come from one sample, sequenced in a study of lymphopenia after photon versus proton radiotherapy (dated by TCRdb to between 2018 and 2021). Library generation was performed with the immunoSEQ multiplex PCR assay. Entries here come from immuneACCESS through TCRdb and include only in-frame sequences with V and J called. Some clones fail to appear in such tables; in the studies checked, an unresolved V gene covers under half of the shortfall, and the cause of the remainder is unknown. This sample lists about 70,000 clones; 85% to 95% were detected once. The ten top clones hold around 2% of the sample. The sample consisted of peripheral blood, taken from a patient treated with photon-based radiotherapy. The receptors were sampled from a woman in her 40s with cholangiocarcinoma.

This clone occurred once. The chain carries TRBV5-4 and TRBJ2-1; 7 bases align to TRBD2. Losses at the gene ends were 0 bases for V and 6 bases for J; bases not matched to a gene: 6. The CDR3 extends over 15 amino acids. The germline V gene has CDR1 SGHNT and CDR2 YYREEE (reference sequence). In DNA, the CDR3 is TGTGCCAGCAGCTTGGATAGTAGCGGGCTCAATGAGCAGTTCTTC. Amino acids: CASSLDSSGLNEQFF.

The V call is TRBV5-1, the J call TRBJ2-7, with a tentative D call TRBD1 (7 bases). In germline, CDR1 is SGHRS, CDR2 YFSETQ. The CDR3 runs to 15 residues. V was cut by 4 bases and J by 3 bases, with 17 bases left in between. The CDR3 DNA reads TGCGCCAGCAGCAACCAGGGGGGAACCCTCTACGAGCAGTACTTC. It codes for CASSNQGGTLYEQYF.

V and J are TRBV6-5 and TRBJ1-1; 7 positions agree with TRBD1. This CDR3 is 13 amino acids long. V shed 5 bases, J shed 4 bases, and the junction held 4 bases outside the gene matches. CDR1 MNHEY and CDR2 SVGAGI come from the germline V gene. This CDR3 reads CASSPTGVTEAFF. CDR3 coding DNA: TGTGCCAGCAGTCCTACAGGGGTCACTGAAGCTTTCTTT.